This TCR beta chain came from a study of T cell changes during pregnancy in multiple sclerosis. The data were produced by immunoSEQ multiplex PCR, yet TCRdb's version contains in-frame clones alone and is incomplete. Altogether approximately 53,000 clones are present, over 85% being singletons, with the ten largest covering more than 0.3%. The CDR3 is 14 residues long. CDR1 SQVTM and CDR2 ANQGSEA come from the germline V gene. The V end lost 7 bases, the J end lost 1 base, and 16 bases lay between the germline ends. The V call is TRBV29-1, the J call TRBJ1-1, with D unresolved. This TCR came from a female donor with multiple sclerosis, enrolled in a pregnancy study. The sequencing used CD4+ T cells from peripheral blood mononuclear cells, collected before pregnancy. Written as DNA, the CDR3 is TGCAGCGCCGAGGAGGTGCACACGAACACTGAAGCTTTCTTT. This gives the protein CSAEEVHTNTEAFF.